This section outlines one T cell receptor (beta chain) sequence together with its context. This CDR3 spans 14 amino acids. The trim removed 7 bases at V and 5 bases at J, leaving 9 bases unmatched. This sample's TCRbeta library carried unique molecular identifier barcodes. TCRdb redid the calling of the PCR reads with MiXCR, one entry per CDR3 protein. The top ten clones hold 3% to 4% of a sample with hundreds of thousands of distinct CDR3 sequences, approximately 20% of them seen once. The sample belongs to a study of T-cell reconstitution after alpha-beta-depleted transplantation in children. The sample was PBMCs from the stem cell graft donor, taken from the stem cell graft. The chain uses TRBV12-3 or TRBV12-4 and TRBJ2-7; 9 nucleotides align to TRBD2. This sequence originates from a human donor who donated a stem cell graft to a child with acute lymphoblastic leukemia. The CDR3 DNA is TGTGCCAGCACCATTAGCGGGAGCGCCCACGAGCAGTACTTC. This translates into CASTISGSAHEQYF.